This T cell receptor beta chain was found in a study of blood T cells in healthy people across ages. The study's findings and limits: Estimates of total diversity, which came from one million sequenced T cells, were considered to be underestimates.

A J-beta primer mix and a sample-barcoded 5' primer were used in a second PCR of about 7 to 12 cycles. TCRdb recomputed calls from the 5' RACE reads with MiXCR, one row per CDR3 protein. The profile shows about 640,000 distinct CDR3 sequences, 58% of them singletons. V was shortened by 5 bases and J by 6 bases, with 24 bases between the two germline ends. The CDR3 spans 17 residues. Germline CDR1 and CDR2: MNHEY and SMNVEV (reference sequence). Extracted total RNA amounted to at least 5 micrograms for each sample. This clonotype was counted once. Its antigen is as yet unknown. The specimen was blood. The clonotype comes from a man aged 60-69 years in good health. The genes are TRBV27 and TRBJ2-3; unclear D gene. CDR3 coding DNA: TGTGCCAGCAGTCTACCTGGCGACTCAGCAAAGGCGGATACGCAGTATTTT. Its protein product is CASSLPGDSAKADTQYF.